These 27 T cell receptor beta chains were sequenced from one sample in a study of blood T cell repertoires in COVID-19. Data came from immunoSEQ multiplex PCR; TCRdb stores just in-frame clones and leaves some out. This table holds about 230,000 clones, around 86% found once. Sequences were obtained from peripheral blood. Receptor source: a man between 45 and 60 years old with COVID-19, enrolled during active disease.

Notes on this clone: Germline is not matched at one junction end, which may reflect a read error. This chain joins TRBV7-7 and TRBJ2-1, with TRBD2 identical over 7 bases. The CDR3 is made up of 16 amino acids. CDR1 and CDR2 (germline): SSHAT, FNYEAQ (reference sequence). The CDR3 DNA sequence: TGTGCTAGCAGCACATTATCGGGGGGAACCCTGGGCGAGCAGTTCTTC. It yields the protein CASSTLSGGTLGEQFF.

The chain combines TRBV7-9 with TRBJ1-5; possible D gene TRBD1, 5 bases. Germline-derived CDR1 and CDR2 are SEHNR and FQNEAQ (reference sequence). The CDR3 contains 17 residues. The ends were cut back, 1 base at V and 3 bases at J, with 16 bases in the middle. CDR3 sequence (DNA): TGTGCCAGCAGCTTAGGGTCAGCAACAGGCCCCAATCAGCCCCAGCATTTT. Translated: CASSLGSATGPNQPQHF.

The V call is TRBV7-9, the J call TRBJ2-7, with no clear D. Germline CDR1 and CDR2: SEHNR and FQNEAQ (reference sequence). The CDR3 is made up of 12 amino acids. V was trimmed by 5 bases and J by 3 bases, leaving 8 bases between them. The CDR3 bases are TGTGCCAGCAGCCAGACAATCTACGAGCAGTACTTC. Protein sequence: CASSQTIYEQYF.

Of note for this clone: The same CDR3 is also encoded by other DNA sequences in this sample. The chain employs TRBV15 and TRBJ1-3; 10 positions match TRBD1. With V trimmed by 3 bases and J by 0 bases, 2 bases remained unmatched. CDR3 length: 16 residues. Germline CDR1 reads LNHNV; CDR2 reads YYDKDF (reference sequence). The CDR3 bases are TGTGCCACCAGCAGGGGACAGGGGTCCTCTGGAAACACCATATATTTT. It encodes CATSRGQGSSGNTIYF. The variable domain in full, completed from reference TRBV15 and TRBJ1-3, reads DAMVIQNPRYQVTQFGKPVTLSCSQTLNHNVMYWYQQKSSQAPKLLFHYYDKDFNNEADTPDNFQSRRPNTSFCFLDIRSPGLGDTAMYLCATSRGQGSSGNTIYFGEGSWLTVV.

The V and J genes are TRBV11-2 and TRBJ2-1; 10 bases are a match to TRBD2. In germline, CDR1 is SGHAT, CDR2 FQNNGV. Germline trimming cut 0 bases from V and 7 bases from J; bases unmatched to any gene: 6. CDR3 length: 16 residues. The CDR3 protein is CASSLESSGGANEQFF. As DNA, the CDR3 is TGTGCCAGCAGCTTAGAAAGCAGCGGGGGGGCGAATGAGCAGTTCTTC.

The CDR3 protein is CASSIRRGYEQYF. DNA of the CDR3: TGTGCCAGTAGTATTCGGAGAGGCTACGAGCAGTACTTC. This chain links TRBV19 with TRBJ2-7; D unresolved. CDR3 length equals 13 residues. The V gene lost 3 bases and the J gene lost 3 bases, with 9 bases spanning the gap. Germline CDR1 and CDR2: LNHDA and SQIVND (reference sequence).

The chain employs TRBV10-3 and TRBJ1-1, with 7 bases matching TRBD1. The CDR3 length is 15 residues. With 0 bases clipped from V and 0 bases from J, the junction kept 1 base outside the gene matches. Germline-derived CDR1 and CDR2 are ENHRY and SYGVKD. Here the CDR3 DNA reads TGTGCCATCAGTGAGTCGGGGACAGTGAACACTGAAGCTTTCTTT. This gives the protein CAISESGTVNTEAFF.

The rearrangement joins TRBV6-5 to TRBJ2-5; TRBD2 might be the D (7 bases). Germline values: CDR1 MNHEY, CDR2 SVGAGI. The CDR3 runs to 13 residues. Trimming pared 9 bases from V and 3 bases from J, leaving 14 bases between. CDR3 residues: CASGGGGEETQYF. The CDR3 nucleotides are TGTGCCAGTGGAGGGGGAGGGGAAGAGACCCAGTACTTC.

This rearrangement joins TRBV24-1 to TRBJ2-6; D remains ambiguous. The V end was cut by 4 bases, the J end by 0 bases, with 3 bases between. Germline assignment: CDR1 KGHDR and CDR2 SFDVKD. The CDR3 runs 14 residues. The DNA for the CDR3 is TGTGCCACCAGTGACTTCTCTGGGGCCAACGTCCTGACTTTC. Encoded protein: CATSDFSGANVLTF.

The V call is TRBV28, the J call TRBJ2-3; 9 bases line up with TRBD1. CDR1 and CDR2 (germline): MDHEN, SYDVKM. With 5 bases clipped from V and 5 bases from J, the junction kept 8 bases outside the gene matches. This CDR3 spans 15 amino acids. The DNA of the CDR3 is TGTGCCAGCAGTCAACGGACAGGGGCGGGAGATACGCAGTATTTT. Amino acids: CASSQRTGAGDTQYF. The full variable domain, in which reference TRBV28 and TRBJ2-3 provide the parts outside the CDR3, is DVKVTQSSRYLVKRTGEKVFLECVQDMDHENMFWYRQDPGLGLRLIYFSYDVKMKEKGDIPEGYSVSREKKERFSLILESASTNQTSMYLCASSQRTGAGDTQYFGPGTRLTVL.

This clone was observed a single time. The V and J genes are TRBV3-1 (or the pseudogene TRBV3-2) and TRBJ2-3; TRBD2 matches 12 bases. This CDR3 has 16 amino acids. The germline V gene encodes CDR1 LGHDT and CDR2 YNNKEL (reference sequence). The ends lost 1 base at V and 6 bases at J; junction bases unmatched: 5. CDR3 amino acids: CASSQAGLAGGDTQYF. CDR3 bases: TGTGCCAGCAGCCAAGCGGGCCTAGCGGGAGGGGATACGCAGTATTTT.

The chain carries TRBV5-6 and TRBJ2-7, with 7 bases aligning to TRBD1. Germline CDR1 and CDR2: SGHDT and YYEEEE. With 0 bases clipped from V and 4 bases from J, the junction kept 10 bases outside the gene matches. This CDR3 has 16 amino acids. CDR3 in DNA: TGTGCCAGCAGCTTGGAGACCGGGACAGTTTATTACGAGCAGTACTTC. This encodes CASSLETGTVYYEQYF.

The chain uses TRBV7-9 and TRBJ2-7; 7 nucleotides agree with TRBD1. Germline V gene data show CDR1 as SEHNR and CDR2 as FQNEAQ (reference sequence). V lost 6 bases to trimming and J lost 3 bases; unmatched junction nucleotides: 5. The CDR3 has 13 residues. For the CDR3, the DNA is TGTGCCAGCAGGCTCGGGGACAGCTACGAGCAGTACTTC. This translates into CASRLGDSYEQYF.

The chain has TRBV5-5 and TRBJ1-6; a weak D match, TRBD1 (5 bases). The CDR3 is 14 amino acids. CDR1 SGHKS and CDR2 YYEKEE come from the germline V gene (reference sequence). Trimming shortened V by 8 bases and J by 4 bases, and 13 bases separated the two germline ends. Here the CDR3 DNA reads TGTGCCAGTAAGACGGGGACTTATAATTCACCCCTCCACTTT. Translated: CASKTGTYNSPLHF.

The rearrangement links TRBV5-6 to TRBJ1-1, with D unclear. Trimming shortened V by 4 bases and J by 7 bases, and 14 bases separated the two germline ends. Germline V lookup: CDR1 SGHDT, CDR2 YYEEEE. The CDR3 runs 13 residues. CDR3 nucleotide sequence: TGTGCCAGCAGCCCGGCGGGAATTTTTGAAGCTTTCTTT. Protein: CASSPAGIFEAFF.

J is TRBJ1-5 and V is TRBV11-2; 8 nucleotides agree with TRBD1. CDR1 is SGHAT, CDR2 FQNNGV, per germline. J was trimmed by 5 bases and V by 1 base; bases with no gene match: 7. This CDR3 region has 16 residues. Here the CDR3 DNA reads TGTGCCAGCAGCTTAGGGACAGGGATTACTTATCAGCCCCAGCATTTT. As protein: CASSLGTGITYQPQHF.

The chain carries TRBV6-5 and TRBJ2-7; 7 bases fit TRBD1. The germline V gene encodes CDR1 MNHEY and CDR2 SVGAGI. The CDR3 totals 16 residues. J gave up 2 bases and V 2 bases, and 9 bases lay outside the gene matches. The CDR3 loop reads CASSYLRQGVTYEQYF. The CDR3 bases are TGTGCCAGCAGTTACCTCCGGCAGGGGGTCACCTACGAGCAGTACTTC.

J is TRBJ1-3 and V is TRBV18, with D tentatively TRBD1 (5 bases). CDR1 is KGHSH, CDR2 LQKENI, per germline. V lost 4 bases and J 0 bases, leaving 16 bases between the germline ends. There are 17 residues in the CDR3. CDR3 sequence reads: CASSQTQGQSSGNTIYF. The DNA for the CDR3 is TGTGCCAGCTCACAAACGCAGGGCCAAAGCTCTGGAAACACCATATATTTT. The whole variable domain, filled in from reference TRBV18 and TRBJ1-3, reads NAGVMQNPRHLVRRRGQEARLRCSPMKGHSHVYWYRQLPEEGLKFMVYLQKENIIDESGMPKERFSAEFPKEGPSILRIQQVVRGDSAAYFCASSQTQGQSSGNTIYFGEGSWLTVV.

The rearrangement uses TRBV5-1 and TRBJ1-3, with D uncertain. CDR1 and CDR2 from the germline V gene are SGHRS and YFSETQ. V gave up 4 bases and J gave up 0 bases, with 14 bases separating them. CDR3 length: 16 residues. The CDR3 loop reads CASSPTTSPSGNTIYF. CDR3 nucleotide sequence: TGCGCCAGCAGCCCTACGACATCTCCCTCTGGAAACACCATATATTTT. Full variable domain (rest looked up from reference TRBV5-1 and TRBJ1-3): KAGVTQTPRYLIKTRGQQVTLSCSPISGHRSVSWYQQTPGQGLQFLFEYFSETQRNKGNFPGRFSGRQFSNSRSEMNVSTLELGDSALYLCASSPTTSPSGNTIYFGEGSWLTVV.

This chain uses TRBV7-8 with TRBJ2-1; D is unresolved. Looked up from germline, CDR1 is SGHVS and CDR2 is FQNEAQ. The CDR3 loop spans 13 amino acids. V lost 4 bases and J 7 bases, leaving 11 bases between the germline ends. In DNA, the CDR3 is TGTGCCAGCAGCTCGAGTTGGCGGAATGAGCAGTTCTTC. Amino acids: CASSSSWRNEQFF.

This sequence joins TRBV6-6 and TRBJ1-2, with D perhaps TRBD1 (5 bases). This CDR3 spans 13 amino acids. Trimming pared 2 bases from V and 8 bases from J, leaving 12 bases between. Germline CDR1 and CDR2: MNHNY and SVGAGI (reference sequence). CDR3 in amino acids: CASSYLGLDGYTF. The CDR3 coding sequence is TGTGCCAGCAGTTACCTGGGGCTCGACGGCTACACCTTC.

The genes are TRBV11-2 and TRBJ2-1; 7 bases match TRBD1. The germline V gene has CDR1 SGHAT and CDR2 FQNNGV. This CDR3 has 16 amino acids. V lost 1 base, J lost 0 bases, and 3 bases stayed unmatched. CDR3 in DNA: TGTGCCAGCAGCTTAGGGGGACAGACCTCCTACAATGAGCAGTTCTTC. As protein: CASSLGGQTSYNEQFF.

The chain employs TRBV18 and TRBJ1-4; D ambiguous. Germline V gene sequence: CDR1 KGHSH, CDR2 LQKENI. V was cut by 1 base and J by 8 bases, with 8 bases left in between. This CDR3 is built from 13 residues. The CDR3 reads CASSPRGDEKLFF. In nucleotides, the CDR3 is TGTGCCAGCTCACCACGGGGAGACGAAAAACTGTTTTTT.

This chain links TRBV7-3 with TRBJ2-7; weak D call: TRBD1 (6 bases). Germline V lookup: CDR1 SGHTA, CDR2 FQGTGA. Trimming took 5 bases from V and 6 from J, leaving 17 bases between them. The CDR3 runs 14 residues. This CDR3 is CASSLTGQTGEQYF. DNA for the CDR3: TGTGCCAGCAGCCTGACAGGCCAGACTGGCGAGCAGTACTTC.

The V and J genes are TRBV28 and TRBJ2-7; 10 bases match TRBD2. Germline V gives CDR1 MDHEN, CDR2 SYDVKM. The CDR3 contains 16 residues. V lost 8 bases to trimming and J lost 0 bases; unmatched junction nucleotides: 10. The CDR3 loop is CASGTLAGPHSYEQYF. The DNA of the CDR3 is TGTGCCAGCGGGACACTAGCGGGACCCCACTCCTACGAGCAGTACTTC. The entire variable domain, with the rest obtained from reference TRBV28 and TRBJ2-7, is as follows: DVKVTQSSRYLVKRTGEKVFLECVQDMDHENMFWYRQDPGLGLRLIYFSYDVKMKEKGDIPEGYSVSREKKERFSLILESASTNQTSMYLCASGTLAGPHSYEQYFGPGTRLTVT.

The J gene is TRBJ2-1, the V gene TRBV29-1, with D unresolved. Trimming shortened V by 5 bases and J by 6 bases, and 17 bases separated the two germline ends. Germline V gene sequence: CDR1 SQVTM, CDR2 ANQGSEA. This CDR3 comprises 14 residues. CDR3 sequence: CSVLVQSSRNEQFF. The CDR3 DNA is TGCAGCGTTTTGGTCCAGTCATCCCGCAATGAGCAGTTCTTC.

The V call is TRBV28, the J call TRBJ2-1; 10 positions agree with TRBD1. Germline CDR1 is MDHEN and CDR2 is SYDVKM. Unmatched junction bases numbered 16, after V lost 5 bases and J lost 6 bases. This CDR3 contains 18 residues. CDR3 bases: TGTGCCAGCAGTCCCAGCTTGGGACAGGGGCCTCCTGGCAATGAGCAGTTCTTC. It translates to CASSPSLGQGPPGNEQFF.